This T cell receptor beta chain was documented in a study of CD8 T cells in ankylosing spondylitis. At least ten counts were recorded for this clonotype. Antigen: not known. Study results and caveats: Ankylosing spondylitis blood seemed to carry a telltale TCR beta motif made of under ten highly homologous variants. A CD8+ phenotype characterized the disease-linked clones, which were relatively rare in peripheral blood.

Looked up from germline, CDR1 is SGHDN and CDR2 is FVKESK. The length of the CDR3 is 19 residues. The V gene end was trimmed by 2 bases and the J gene end by 2 bases; junction bases not matched to a gene: 9. Quantitative barcoded 5'-RACE was used to prepare TCR beta libraries. One entry per CDR3 protein, called by TCRdb with MiXCR from the 5' RACE reads. The sample yields around 490,000 distinct CDR3 sequences, 5.3% seen once. Specimen: blood, either unsorted or a sorted T cell fraction (not recorded which). This clonotype was obtained from a male donor with ankylosing spondylitis. The J gene is TRBJ2-1, the V gene TRBV14; 13 nucleotides match TRBD2. The chain's CDR3 is CASSQPYGTSGITYNEQFF. As DNA, the CDR3 is TGTGCCAGCAGCCAACCCTACGGGACTAGCGGGATAACCTACAATGAGCAGTTCTTC.